This T cell receptor (beta chain) derives from a study of blood T cell repertoires in COVID-19. Looking at the study overall: COVID-19 samples, acute and convalescent, were from the United States, Italy and Spain. Sources were T cells, B-cell-depleted T cells, or PBMCs; the material itself was cDNA or gDNA.

Between the trimmed V and J ends, which lost 3 bases and 12 bases, there was a span of 11 bases. This CDR3 region has 11 residues. From germline, CDR1 is LNHDA and CDR2 SQIVND (reference sequence). This table comes from immunoSEQ multiplex PCR, and its TCRdb copy is limited to in-frame clones, with some not included. This sample has 200,000 to 300,000 clones, with around 84% found just once. Sequencing input: peripheral blood. This receptor was identified in a man aged 60-69 years with acute or convalescent COVID-19. V usage is TRBV19 and J usage is TRBJ1-1; D gene uncertain. This CDR3 is CASSIGGRTFF. CDR3 bases: TGTGCCAGTAGTATCGGCGGAAGAACTTTCTTT.